This T cell receptor beta chain stems from a study of blood T cells in healthy people across ages. Turning to the study itself: Researchers report that template switching captured about one barcoded beta molecule per two T cells.

Then a second PCR, running roughly 7 to 12 cycles, was carried out with a sample-barcoded 5' primer and a J-beta primer mix. In TCRdb, the 5' RACE reads were re-called with MiXCR into one record per CDR3 protein. The table includes around 1.5 million distinct CDR3 sequences, about 43% detected once. This CDR3 region has 16 residues. V was trimmed by 1 base and J by 0 bases, leaving 11 bases between them. CDR1 is LGHDT, CDR2 YNNKEL, per germline (reference sequence). This clonotype came up a few times. Its antigen is undetermined. Points from the study as a whole: Long-lived and aged donors differed, with more naive CD4+ cells and higher diversity in the long-lived.

Sequenced input: blood. The chain employs TRBV3-1 and TRBJ2-3, with no clear D. The sequence came from a woman younger than 30 in good health. DNA for the CDR3: TGTGCCAGCAGCCAAGGTTACAGAGCTAGCACAGATACGCAGTATTTT. It codes for CASSQGYRASTDTQYF.